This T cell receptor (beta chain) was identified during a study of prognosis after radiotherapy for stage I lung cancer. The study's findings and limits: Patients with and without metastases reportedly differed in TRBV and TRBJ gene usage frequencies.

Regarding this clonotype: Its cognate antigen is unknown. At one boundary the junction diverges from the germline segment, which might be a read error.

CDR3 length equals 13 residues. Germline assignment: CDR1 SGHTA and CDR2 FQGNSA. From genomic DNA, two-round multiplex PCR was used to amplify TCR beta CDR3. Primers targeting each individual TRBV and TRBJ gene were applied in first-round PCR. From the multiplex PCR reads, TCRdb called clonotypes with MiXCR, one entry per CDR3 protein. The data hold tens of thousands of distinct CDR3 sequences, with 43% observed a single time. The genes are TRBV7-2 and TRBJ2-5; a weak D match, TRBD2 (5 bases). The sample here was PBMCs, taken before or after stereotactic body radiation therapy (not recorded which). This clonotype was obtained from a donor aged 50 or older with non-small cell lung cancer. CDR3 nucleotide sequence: TGTTCCAGCAACCGGGCCCGAGGGGAGACCCAGTACTTC. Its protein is CSSNRARGETQYF.